This TCR beta chain was found in a study of technical replicates of blood from a handful of donors. This table comes from immunoSEQ multiplex PCR, and its TCRdb copy is limited to in-frame clones, with some not included. The repertoire holds 90,000 or so clones, 95% seen once, with 0.34% in the top ten. Germline V lookup: CDR1 SGHVS, CDR2 FNYEAQ. The CDR3 extends over 13 amino acids. Trimming took 2 bases from V and 4 from J, leaving 6 bases between them. The clonotype originates from a human donor in good health. The chain recombines TRBV7-6 with TRBJ2-1; no reliable D call. Sample: T cells isolated from PBMCs. This CDR3 reads CASSLSIYNEQFF. As DNA, the CDR3 is TGTGCCAGCAGCTTATCTATATACAATGAGCAGTTCTTC.